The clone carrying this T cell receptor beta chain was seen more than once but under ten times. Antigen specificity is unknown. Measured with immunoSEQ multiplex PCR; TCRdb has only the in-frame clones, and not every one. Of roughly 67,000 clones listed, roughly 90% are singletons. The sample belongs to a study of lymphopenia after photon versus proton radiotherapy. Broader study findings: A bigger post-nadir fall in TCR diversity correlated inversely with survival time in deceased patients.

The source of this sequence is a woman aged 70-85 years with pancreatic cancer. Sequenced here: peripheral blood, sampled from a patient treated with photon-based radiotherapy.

The CDR3 sequence: CASSRFGRDETF. For the CDR3, the DNA is TGTGCCAGCAGCCGGTTTGGGAGAGATGAGACCTTC. The chain combines TRBV7-2 with TRBJ1-2, with D uncertain. The CDR3 runs 12 residues. The V end lost 5 bases, the J end lost 14 bases, and 18 bases lay between the germline ends. Germline CDR1 SGHTA, CDR2 FQGNSA. Combining the CDR3 with reference TRBV7-2 and TRBJ1-2 gives the whole variable domain GAGVSQSPSNKVTEKGKDVELRCDPISGHTALYWYRQSLGQGLEFLIYFQGNSAPDKSGLPSDRFSAERTGGSVSTLTIQRTQQEDSAVYLCASSRFGRDETFGSGTRLTVV.